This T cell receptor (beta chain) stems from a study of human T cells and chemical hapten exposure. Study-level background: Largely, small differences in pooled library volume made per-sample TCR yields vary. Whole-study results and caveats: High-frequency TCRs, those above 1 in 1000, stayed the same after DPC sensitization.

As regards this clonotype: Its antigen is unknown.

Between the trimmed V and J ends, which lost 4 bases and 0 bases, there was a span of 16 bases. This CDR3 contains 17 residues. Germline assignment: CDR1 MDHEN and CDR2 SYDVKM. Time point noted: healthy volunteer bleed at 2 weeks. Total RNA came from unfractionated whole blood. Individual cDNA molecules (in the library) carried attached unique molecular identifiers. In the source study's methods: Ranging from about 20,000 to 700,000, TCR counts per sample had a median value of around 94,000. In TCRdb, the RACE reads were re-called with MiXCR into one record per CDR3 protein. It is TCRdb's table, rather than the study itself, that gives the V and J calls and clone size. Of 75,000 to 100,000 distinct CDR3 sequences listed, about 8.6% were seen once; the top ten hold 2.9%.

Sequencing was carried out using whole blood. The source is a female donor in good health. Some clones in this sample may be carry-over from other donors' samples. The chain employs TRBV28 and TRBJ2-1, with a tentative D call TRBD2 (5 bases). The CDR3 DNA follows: TGTGCCAGCAGTTCCTATTTACTAGGGTCCTCCTACAATGAGCAGTTCTTC. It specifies CASSSYLLGSSYNEQFF.